This is a list of T cell receptor beta chains from one sample in a study of beta chain features in type 1 diabetes. The protocol was immunoSEQ multiplex PCR, while the TCRdb copy is restricted to in-frame clones and leaves out a portion. This sample has hundreds of thousands of clones, with 7% to 9% found just once. The sequenced sample consisted of central memory CD4+ T cells from blood. These receptors were collected from a woman between 18 and 30 years old in good health. Each CDR3 is given with its conserved first and last residue. D genes are given only for firm matches. Where a row states a size, it is once, few, many or the class of an expanded clone; other rows omit it.

D gene	clone size	V gene	J gene	CDR3 DNA	CDR3 protein
-	few	TRBV9	TRBJ2-3	TGTGCCGCTTACGGCACCGGGGACTCCGACACAGATACGCAGTATTTT	CAAYGTGDSDTDTQYF
TRBD1	few	TRBV4-2	TRBJ1-1	TGTGCCAGCAGCCAAGATTTTCGGACAGGGTCTCTTACTGAAGCTTTCTTT	CASSQDFRTGSLTEAFF
-	-	TRBV5-1	TRBJ2-1	TGCGCCAGCAAGGTTAGGCTGGGAGACAATGAGCAGTTCTTC	CASKVRLGDNEQFF
-	-	TRBV7-9	TRBJ2-2	TGTGCCAGCAGGGACAGGAACACCGGGGAGCTGTTTTTT	CASRDRNTGELFF
-	few	TRBV7-2	TRBJ2-2	TGTGCCAGCAGCTTATATCTGGTGCAGCCCGCCGGGGAGCTGTTTTTT	CASSLYLVQPAGELFF
-	few	TRBV2	TRBJ2-2	TGTGCCAGCAGTGTAAGACTTACCGGGGAGCTGTTTTTT	CASSVRLTGELFF
-	-	TRBV18	TRBJ2-5	TGTGCCAGCTCCGTCGCGGGAGAGACCCAGTACTTC	CASSVAGETQYF
-	-	TRBV6-5	TRBJ2-5	TGTGCCAGCAGTTATTCCGGACGGCAAGAGACCCAGTACTTC	CASSYSGRQETQYF
-	few	TRBV2	TRBJ1-2	TGTGCCAGCAGTCAGGGTGAGGGCTATGGCTACACCTTC	CASSQGEGYGYTF
TRBD2	few	TRBV18	TRBJ2-7	TGTGCCAGCTCACCTAGCGGGAGGTACGAGCAGTACTTC	CASSPSGRYEQYF
-	-	TRBV9	TRBJ2-5	TGTGCCAGCAGCCACGATCAGGGGATCCAAGAGACCCAGTACTTC	CASSHDQGIQETQYF
-	-	TRBV7-9	TRBJ2-7	TGTGCCAGCAGCTCATCAGGAACGGGAAGGTACGAGCAGTACTTC	CASSSSGTGRYEQYF
-	-	TRBV21-1	TRBJ2-4	TGTGCCAGCAGCAAAGTCGGGAAATATGGGGGAGACCCAGCCAAAAACATTCAGTACTTC	CASSKVGKYGGDPAKNIQYF
-	-	TRBV7-9	TRBJ2-3	TGTGCCAGCAGCCCGGTTGCGCGGGCTAGCACAGATACGCAGTATTTT	CASSPVARASTDTQYF
-	-	TRBV18	TRBJ2-5	TGTGCCAGCTCACCCCGGAGCGGGGAGACCCAGTACTTC	CASSPRSGETQYF
-	-	TRBV27	TRBJ2-3	TGTGCCAGCAGCCGGAGTGGAGACAGCACAGATACGCAGTATTTT	CASSRSGDSTDTQYF
TRBD1	-	TRBV5-1	TRBJ1-2	TGCGCCAGCAGCAACGGACAGGACATCTATGGCTACACCTTC	CASSNGQDIYGYTF
-	-	TRBV5-6	TRBJ2-2	TGTGCCAGCAGCCGGGGGGCCCTAGAGTCGGTCGGGGAGCTGTTTTTT	CASSRGALESVGELFF
-	-	TRBV4-2	TRBJ2-3	TGTGCCAGCAGCTTAAGGGGGAACGGGATGGATACGCAGTACTTT	CASSLRGNGMDTQYF
-	once	TRBV10-3	TRBJ2-5	TGTGCCATCAGTGACAGGTCCGAGACCCAGTACTTC	CAISDRSETQYF
TRBD2	-	TRBV7-2	TRBJ2-5	TGTGCCAGCAGCCGAGCGGGAGTGAGGGAGACCCAGTACTTC	CASSRAGVRETQYF
TRBD1	-	TRBV4-3	TRBJ2-2	TGCGCCAGCAGCCACCCGCCCGGGACAGCGAGCACCGGGGAGCTGTTTTTT	CASSHPPGTASTGELFF
TRBD2	-	TRBV11-2	TRBJ2-5	TGTGCCAGCAGCTTAGGGGCCGGGAGGGAGGAAGAGACCCAGTACTTC	CASSLGAGREEETQYF
-	-	TRBV28	TRBJ1-5	TGTGCCAGCGTAACTAACTCGGACAGACGACATCAGCCCCAGCATTTT	CASVTNSDRRHQPQHF
-	few	TRBV18	TRBJ1-4	TGTGCCAGCTCACCCGGGACCCCCATTGCAGAAAAACTGTTTTTT	CASSPGTPIAEKLFF
TRBD2	-	TRBV19	TRBJ2-1	TGTGCCAGCAGGTCTAGCGGGAGCGAGCAGTTCTTC	CASRSSGSEQFF
-	few	TRBV5-6	TRBJ1-5	TGTGCCAGCAGGAGGTGGAGGGACAATCAGCCCCAGCATTTT	CASRRWRDNQPQHF
-	-	TRBV5-4	TRBJ2-7	TGTGCCAGCAGCTTTCGTGGAGGGAACTACGAGCAGTACTTC	CASSFRGGNYEQYF
-	few	TRBV7-2	TRBJ2-1	TGTGCCAGCAGCCCAAACAAACCCTACAATGAGCAGTTCTTC	CASSPNKPYNEQFF
-	few	TRBV7-9	TRBJ1-5	TGTGCCAGCAGCTTAGCCGGGGGAGTTAATCAGCCCCAGCATTTT	CASSLAGGVNQPQHF